The 11 T cell receptor beta chains given below trace back to one sample, sequenced in a study of long-term antiretroviral therapy in people with HIV (dated by TCRdb to between 2022 and 2023). The immunoSEQ hsTCRB v3.0 assay was used at survey level resolution for TRB variable region sequencing. Here the immuneACCESS table is served through TCRdb, limited to in-frame sequences with V and J called. Missing clones are a known gap in these copies; in checked studies unresolved V genes cover under half, and the rest lacks a known reason. For this sample the table gives over 25,000 clones, of which over 75% were detected only once. About 4.3% of the sample rests with the top ten. The sequencing here drew on unsorted PBMCs, taken 0.5 years after starting antiretroviral therapy. The receptors were gathered from a woman aged 18-29 years with HIV.

The CDR3 region has the DNA TGTGCCAGCAGGCTTGAGGGGCGGCGGGCCGGTGAAGCTTTCTTT. It translates to CASRLEGRRAGEAFF. V and J are TRBV27 and TRBJ1-1; TRBD1 is a possible D gene (5 bases). The CDR3 is 15 amino acids. CDR1 is MNHEY and CDR2 is SMNVEV in the germline V gene (reference sequence). Trimming cost V 6 bases and J 7 bases, with 21 bases left between them.

The CDR3 nucleotides are TGCGCCAGCAGCTTTAATCCGGGGACCGCTGGTAATGAAAAACTGTTTTTT. The encoded protein is CASSFNPGTAGNEKLFF. The V gene is TRBV5-1, the J gene TRBJ1-4; possibly TRBD1 for D (5 bases). The length of the CDR3 is 17 residues. Trimming removed 2 bases from V and 4 bases from J, with 18 bases in between. Germline CDR1 SGHRS, CDR2 YFSETQ.

V gene TRBV7-2 combines with J gene TRBJ2-7; D call uncertain. The germline V gene has CDR1 SGHTA and CDR2 FQGNSA. V was shortened by 0 bases and J by 4 bases, with 7 bases between the two germline ends. The CDR3 contains 13 residues. CDR3 DNA sequence: TGTGCCAGCAGCTTAGCGAGCTCTTACGAGCAGTACTTC. It encodes CASSLASSYEQYF.

The V gene is TRBV28, the J gene TRBJ2-1; TRBD1 agrees at 9 bases. Trimming at V came to 5 bases and at J to 2 bases, leaving 4 bases not matched to a gene. The CDR3 has 15 residues. Germline V lookup: CDR1 MDHEN, CDR2 SYDVKM. CDR3 sequence reads: CASSPNRGPYNEQFF. In DNA form, the CDR3 reads TGTGCCAGCAGTCCCAACAGGGGGCCCTACAATGAGCAGTTCTTC.

A single count supports this clone. This sequence joins TRBV9 and TRBJ2-1; D gene unclear. Germline CDR1 is SGDLS and CDR2 is YYNGEE. CDR3 length: 13 residues. The V end lost 1 base, the J end lost 7 bases, and 9 bases lay between the germline ends. The CDR3 DNA reads TGTGCCAGCAGCGTAACTCCCGGGAATGAGCAGTTCTTC. Amino acid sequence: CASSVTPGNEQFF.

The chain couples TRBV19 to TRBJ2-1, with 8 bases identical to TRBD2. Germline V gene lookup returns CDR1 LNHDA and CDR2 SQIVND (reference sequence). The CDR3 runs 14 residues. Germline trimming cut 5 bases from V and 4 bases from J; bases unmatched to any gene: 4. CDR3 sequence: CASSPGGTYNEQFF. CDR3 nucleotides: TGTGCCAGTAGTCCGGGGGGGACTTACAATGAGCAGTTCTTC. Combining the CDR3 with reference TRBV19 and TRBJ2-1 gives the whole variable domain DGGITQSPKYLFRKEGQNVTLSCEQNLNHDAMYWYRQDPGQGLRLIYYSQIVNDFQKGDIAEGYSVSREKKESFPLTVTSAQKNPTAFYLCASSPGGTYNEQFFGPGTRLTVL.

The gene calls are TRBV28 and TRBJ1-1; no clear D gene. V lost 7 bases to trimming and J lost 2 bases, with 17 bases between them. Germline assignment: CDR1 MDHEN and CDR2 SYDVKM. The CDR3 loop spans 15 amino acids. CDR3 DNA: TGTGCCAGCACATCACCCCCGGATGGAAACACTGAAGCTTTCTTT. Translated, it gives CASTSPPDGNTEAFF.

This chain links TRBV28 with TRBJ1-4, with a tentative D call TRBD1 (6 bases). Trimming took off 7 bases at V and 6 bases at J, with 21 bases between the two ends. The CDR3 runs 16 residues. Germline V gene sequence: CDR1 MDHEN, CDR2 SYDVKM. The CDR3 here is CASIDGGRNRDEKLFF. CDR3 coding DNA: TGTGCCAGCATTGACGGGGGCCGCAACAGGGATGAAAAACTGTTTTTT.

Only one count was recorded for this clone. The chain couples TRBV6-5 to TRBJ2-1; 12 nucleotides match TRBD2. CDR3 length: 15 residues. V was pared by 6 bases and J by 10 bases, with 10 bases of the junction left unmatched. Germline CDR1 MNHEY, CDR2 SVGAGI. CDR3 in DNA: TGTGCCAGCAGCCCTGTCGGACTAGCGGGATTCGAGCAGTTCTTC. Protein sequence: CASSPVGLAGFEQFF.

The chain has TRBV6-4 and TRBJ2-3; D tentatively reads TRBD1 or TRBD2 (5 bases each). This CDR3 is built from 14 residues. Trimming stripped 2 bases from V and 4 bases from J, with 10 bases between. Germline loops: CDR1 MRHNA, CDR2 SNTAGT. The chain's CDR3 is CASSDEGSADTQYF. The CDR3 region has the DNA TGTGCCAGCAGTGACGAGGGGAGCGCAGATACGCAGTATTTT.

This chain joins TRBV6-5 and TRBJ2-7, with 11 bases aligning to TRBD2. Germline V lookup: CDR1 MNHEY, CDR2 SVGAGI. J was trimmed by 7 bases and V by 6 bases; bases with no gene match: 5. The CDR3 totals 13 residues. This chain's CDR3 is CASRTSGKWEQYF. Written as DNA, the CDR3 is TGTGCCAGCAGGACTAGCGGGAAGTGGGAGCAGTACTTC.